This TCR beta chain was recorded in a study of early T cells in non-severe SARS-CoV-2 infection. Ten or more counts support this clonotype. Individual cDNA molecules received unique molecular identifiers during library preparation. TCRdb reprocessed the 5' RACE reads via MiXCR and lists one record per CDR3 protein. Here the sample spans around 70,000 distinct CDR3 sequences, more than 9% being singletons. The sample was whole blood. This TCR came from an adult who was a healthcare worker with PCR-confirmed SARS-CoV-2 infection or an uninfected control (not recorded which).

CDR3 loop: CASSLTGEGYEQYF. The DNA of the CDR3 is TGTGCCAGCAGCCTCACAGGGGAAGGGTACGAGCAGTACTTC. The rearrangement links TRBV6-1 to TRBJ2-7; 7 bases fit TRBD1. CDR3 size: 14 residues. CDR1 is MNHNS, CDR2 SASEGT, per germline. The junction had 9 bases not matched to a gene; V was cut back by 6 bases and J by 4 bases.